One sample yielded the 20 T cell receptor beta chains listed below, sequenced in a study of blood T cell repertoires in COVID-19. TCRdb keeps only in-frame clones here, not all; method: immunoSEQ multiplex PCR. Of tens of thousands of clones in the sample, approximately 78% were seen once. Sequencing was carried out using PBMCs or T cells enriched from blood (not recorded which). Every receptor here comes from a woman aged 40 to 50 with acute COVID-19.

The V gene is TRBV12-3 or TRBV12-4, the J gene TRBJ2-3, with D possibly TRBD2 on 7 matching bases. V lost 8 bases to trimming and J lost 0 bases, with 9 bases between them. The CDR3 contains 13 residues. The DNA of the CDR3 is TGTGCCAGCGGGAGGGGGAGCACAGATACGCAGTATTTT. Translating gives CASGRGSTDTQYF.

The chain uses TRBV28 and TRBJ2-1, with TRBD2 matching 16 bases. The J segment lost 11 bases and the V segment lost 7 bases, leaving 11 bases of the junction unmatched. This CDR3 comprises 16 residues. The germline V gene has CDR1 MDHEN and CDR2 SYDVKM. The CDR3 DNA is TGTGCCAGCAAAGAACCGGGACTAGCGGGAGGGCCCCAGCAGTTCTTC. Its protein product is CASKEPGLAGGPQQFF.

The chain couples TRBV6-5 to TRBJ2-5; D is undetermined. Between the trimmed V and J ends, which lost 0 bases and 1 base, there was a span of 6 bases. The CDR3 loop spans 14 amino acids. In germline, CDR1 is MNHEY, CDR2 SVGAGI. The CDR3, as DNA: TGTGCCAGCAGTTACTCCCGACTCCAAGAGACCCAGTACTTC. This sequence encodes CASSYSRLQETQYF.

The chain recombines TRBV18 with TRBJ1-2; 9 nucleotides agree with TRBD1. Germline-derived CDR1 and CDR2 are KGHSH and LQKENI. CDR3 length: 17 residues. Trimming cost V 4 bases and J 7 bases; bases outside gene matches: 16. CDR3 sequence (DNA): TGTGCCAGCTCACTCGCCCGGGACAGGGCCCAGATGGGTGGCTACACCTTC. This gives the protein CASSLARDRAQMGGYTF.

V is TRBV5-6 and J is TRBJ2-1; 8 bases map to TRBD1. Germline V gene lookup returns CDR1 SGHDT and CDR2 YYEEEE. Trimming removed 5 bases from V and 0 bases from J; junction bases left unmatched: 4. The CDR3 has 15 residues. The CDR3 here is CASRPTGVSYNEQFF. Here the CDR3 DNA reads TGTGCCAGCAGGCCGACAGGGGTCTCCTACAATGAGCAGTTCTTC.

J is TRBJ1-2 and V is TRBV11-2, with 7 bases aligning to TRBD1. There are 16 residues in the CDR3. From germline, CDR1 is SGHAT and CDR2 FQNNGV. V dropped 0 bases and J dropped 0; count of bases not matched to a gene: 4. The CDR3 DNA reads TGTGCCAGCAGCTTAGAGAGGGGGCGAGCTAACTATGGCTACACCTTC. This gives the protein CASSLERGRANYGYTF.

For the CDR3, the DNA is TGTGCCAGCACCGTTTGGGGAGTTCAAAGTTATAAGCAGTACTTC. Amino acids: CASTVWGVQSYKQYF. This chain links TRBV28 with TRBJ2-7, with D maybe TRBD2 (5 bases). CDR1 MDHEN and CDR2 SYDVKM come from the germline V gene. Trimming pared 7 bases from V and 8 bases from J, leaving 24 bases between. CDR3 length: 15 amino acids.

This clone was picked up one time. CDR3 protein: CASSLDAHNTGELFF. In DNA, the CDR3 is TGTGCCAGCAGCTTAGATGCGCATAACACCGGGGAGCTGTTTTTT. The chain carries TRBV7-6 and TRBJ2-2, with D unclear. The CDR3 extends over 15 amino acids. Trimming left V 1 base short and J 2 bases short, with 8 bases between. Germline CDR1 is SGHVS and CDR2 is FNYEAQ.

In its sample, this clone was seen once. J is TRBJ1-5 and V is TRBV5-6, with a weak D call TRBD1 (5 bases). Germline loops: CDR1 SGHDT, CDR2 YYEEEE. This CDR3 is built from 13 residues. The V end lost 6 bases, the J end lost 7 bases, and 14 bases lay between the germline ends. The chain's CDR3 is CASTAWGDQPQHF. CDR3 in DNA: TGTGCCAGCACCGCGTGGGGGGACCAGCCCCAGCATTTT.

The CDR3 nucleotides read TGTGCCAGCAGCCAGGGGTGGGAGGGGACGCAAAGTGGCTACACCTTC. It translates to CASSQGWEGTQSGYTF. The chain uses TRBV3-1 (or the pseudogene TRBV3-2) and TRBJ1-2, with D perhaps matching TRBD1 (5 bases). Trimming left V 3 bases short and J 7 bases short, with 21 bases between. CDR3 size: 16 residues. CDR1 and CDR2 from the germline V gene are LGHDT and YNNKEL (reference sequence).

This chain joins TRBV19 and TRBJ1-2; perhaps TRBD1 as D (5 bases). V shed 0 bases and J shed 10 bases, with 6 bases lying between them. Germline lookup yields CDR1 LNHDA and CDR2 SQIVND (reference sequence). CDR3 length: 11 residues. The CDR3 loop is CASSIDRDYTF. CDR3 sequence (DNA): TGTGCCAGTAGTATAGACAGGGACTACACCTTC.

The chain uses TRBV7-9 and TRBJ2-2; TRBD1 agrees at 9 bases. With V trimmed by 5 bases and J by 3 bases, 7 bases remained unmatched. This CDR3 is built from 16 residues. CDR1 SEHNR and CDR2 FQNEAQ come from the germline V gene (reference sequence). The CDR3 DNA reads TGTGCCAGCAGCCTCAAACAGGGGGCGTACACCGGGGAGCTGTTTTTT. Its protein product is CASSLKQGAYTGELFF.

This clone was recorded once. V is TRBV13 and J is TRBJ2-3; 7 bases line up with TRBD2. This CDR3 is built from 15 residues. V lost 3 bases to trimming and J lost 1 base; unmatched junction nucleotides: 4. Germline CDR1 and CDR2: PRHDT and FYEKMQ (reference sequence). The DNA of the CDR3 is TGTGCCAGCAGCTTTTTGGCGGGGGGCACAGATACGCAGTATTTT. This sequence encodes CASSFLAGGTDTQYF.

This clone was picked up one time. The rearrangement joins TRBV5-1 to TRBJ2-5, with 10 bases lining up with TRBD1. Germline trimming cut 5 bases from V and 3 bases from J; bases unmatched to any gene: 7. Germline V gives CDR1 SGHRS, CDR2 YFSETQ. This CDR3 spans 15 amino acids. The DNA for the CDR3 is TGCGCCAGCAGTTGGACAGGGGGTTCGGAAGAGACCCAGTACTTC. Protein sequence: CASSWTGGSEETQYF. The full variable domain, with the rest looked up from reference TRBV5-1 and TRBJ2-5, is KAGVTQTPRYLIKTRGQQVTLSCSPISGHRSVSWYQQTPGQGLQFLFEYFSETQRNKGNFPGRFSGRQFSNSRSEMNVSTLELGDSALYLCASSWTGGSEETQYFGPGTRLLVL.

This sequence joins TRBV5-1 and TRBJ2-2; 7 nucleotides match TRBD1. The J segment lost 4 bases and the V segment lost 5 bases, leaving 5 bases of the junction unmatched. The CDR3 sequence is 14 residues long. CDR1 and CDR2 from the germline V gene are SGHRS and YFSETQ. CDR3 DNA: TGCGCCAGCAGGACGGGACAGACCACCGGGGAGCTGTTTTTT. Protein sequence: CASRTGQTTGELFF.

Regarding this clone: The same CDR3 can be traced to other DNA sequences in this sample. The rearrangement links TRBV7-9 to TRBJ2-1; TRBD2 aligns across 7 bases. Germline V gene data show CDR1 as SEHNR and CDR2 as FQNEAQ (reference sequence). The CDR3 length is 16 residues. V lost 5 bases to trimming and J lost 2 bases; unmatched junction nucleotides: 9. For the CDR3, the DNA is TGTGCCAGCAGCCCGAGGGGCGGGAGTGCCTACAATGAGCAGTTCTTC. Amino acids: CASSPRGGSAYNEQFF.

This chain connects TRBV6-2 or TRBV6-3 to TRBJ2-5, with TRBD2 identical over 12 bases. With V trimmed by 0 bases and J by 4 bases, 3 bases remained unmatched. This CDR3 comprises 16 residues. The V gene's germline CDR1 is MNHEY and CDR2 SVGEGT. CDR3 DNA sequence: TGTGCCAGCAGTTACTCTCTAGCGGGGGGGAGAGAGACCCAGTACTTC. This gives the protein CASSYSLAGGRETQYF.

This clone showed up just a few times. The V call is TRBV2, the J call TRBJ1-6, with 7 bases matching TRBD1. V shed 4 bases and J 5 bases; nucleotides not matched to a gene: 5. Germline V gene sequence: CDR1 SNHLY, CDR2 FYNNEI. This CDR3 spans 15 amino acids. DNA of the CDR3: TGTGCCAGCAGTGGAAGGGGACAGAATAATTCACCCCTCCACTTT. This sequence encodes CASSGRGQNNSPLHF.

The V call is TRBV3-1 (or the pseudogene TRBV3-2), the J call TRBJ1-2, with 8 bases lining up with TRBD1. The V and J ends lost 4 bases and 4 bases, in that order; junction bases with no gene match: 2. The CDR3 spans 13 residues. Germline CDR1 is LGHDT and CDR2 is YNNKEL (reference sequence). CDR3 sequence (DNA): TGTGCCAGCAGCCCACAGGGGGTCTATGGCTACACCTTC. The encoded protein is CASSPQGVYGYTF.

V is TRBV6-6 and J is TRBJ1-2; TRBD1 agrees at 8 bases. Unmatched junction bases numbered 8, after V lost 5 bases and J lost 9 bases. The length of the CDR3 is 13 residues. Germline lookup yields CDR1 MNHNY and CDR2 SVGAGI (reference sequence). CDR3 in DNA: TGTGCCAGCAGTGCTGGACAGGGTATCAGCTACACCTTC. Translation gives CASSAGQGISYTF.